The subject of this entry is one TCR beta chain. No antigen is known for it. The data derive from a study of shared clonotypes between healthy human individuals. As for the study in general: Three plates were used per donor for CD4 naive, three for CD4 memory, two for CD8 naive and one for CD8 memory.

There are 18 residues in the CDR3. V was pared by 4 bases and J by 0 bases, with 18 bases between. Germline assignment: CDR1 WSHSY and CDR2 SAAADI. Study observations and caveats: Rarefaction demonstrated incomplete sorted-subset sequencing despite large depth. Enrolling few donors narrowed the genetic and exposure-history diversity that was represented.

This table comes from immunoSEQ multiplex PCR, and its TCRdb copy is limited to in-frame clones, with some not included. The sample shows millions of clones, 85% to 95% of them seen only once. Positively selected for CCR7, the CD45RO-negative cells used as naive CD8 cells excluded terminally differentiated effector memory CD45RA+ cells. The chain joins TRBV10-2 to TRBJ2-2; D call uncertain. This sequence originates from a man aged 18 to 30 in good health. Some clones in this sample may be carry-over from other donors' samples. Material: naive CD8+ T cells from PBMCs. DNA of the CDR3: TGCGCCAGCAGTGCCCGTCCAGGAAACCCTCCGAACACCGGGGAGCTGTTTTTT. It specifies CASSARPGNPPNTGELFF.